The sequence of this T cell receptor beta chain was determined in a study of technical replicates of blood from several donors. V lost 8 bases and J 6 bases, leaving 8 bases between the germline ends. Germline loops: CDR1 SGHTA, CDR2 FQGNSA. This CDR3 region has 10 residues. Produced via immunoSEQ multiplex PCR; TCRdb's table is partial and in-frame only. This repertoire shows about 75,000 clones, 97% found once; its top ten account for around 0.18%. The TCR sequence derives from a human donor in good health. The sequencing input was T cells isolated from PBMCs. The gene calls are TRBV7-2 and TRBJ2-7; D unresolved. As DNA, the CDR3 is TGTGCCAGCGGGCACCTCGAGCAGTACTTC. Its translation is CASGHLEQYF.